This T cell receptor (beta chain) comes out of a study of T cell repertoires in cytomegalovirus infection. Study details: Matching HLA type and CMV infection were both indicated by public TCR beta signatures.

In TCRdb, the reads were re-called with MiXCR into one record per CDR3 protein. The table records approximately 550,000 distinct CDR3 sequences, about 15% of them present only once. This clonotype was detected only once. A read error may be the cause here, since a much bigger clone is one base away. Deletions cut 6 bases from V and 0 bases from J, with 21 bases between. The CDR3 runs to 17 residues. This clonotype originated in a human donor in good health (CMV status not recorded). Some clones in this sample may be carry-over from other donors' samples. The gene calls are TRBV12-3 or TRBV12-4 and TRBJ2-7; D possibly corresponds to TRBD2 (6 bases). The material sequenced was CD8+ T cells from PBMCs. In nucleotides, the CDR3 is TGTGCCAGCAGCCCTTCCGGAAGCGGGTTAAGCTCCTACGAGCAGTACTTC. This translates into CASSPSGSGLSSYEQYF.